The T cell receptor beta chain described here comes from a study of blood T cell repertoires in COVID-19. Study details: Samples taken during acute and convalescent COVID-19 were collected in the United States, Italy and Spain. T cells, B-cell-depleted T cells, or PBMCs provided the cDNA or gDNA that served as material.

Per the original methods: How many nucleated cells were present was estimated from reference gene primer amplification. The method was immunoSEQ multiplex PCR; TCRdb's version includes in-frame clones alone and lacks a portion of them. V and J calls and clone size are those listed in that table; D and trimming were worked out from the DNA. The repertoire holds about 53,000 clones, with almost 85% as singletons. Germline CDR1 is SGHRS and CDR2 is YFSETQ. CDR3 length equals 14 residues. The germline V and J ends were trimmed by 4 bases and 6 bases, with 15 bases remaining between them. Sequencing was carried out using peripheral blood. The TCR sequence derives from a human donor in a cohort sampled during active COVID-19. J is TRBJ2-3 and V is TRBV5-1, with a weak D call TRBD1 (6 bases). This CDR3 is CASSPQGIPDTQYF. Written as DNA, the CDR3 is TGCGCCAGCAGCCCGCAGGGGATCCCCGATACGCAGTATTTT.